This T cell receptor (beta chain) was recovered during a study of blood T cell repertoires in COVID-19. The overall study: Sample material is recorded as cDNA or gDNA derived from T cells, B-cell-depleted T cells, or PBMCs.

The V end lost 4 bases, the J end lost 2 bases, and 15 bases lay between the germline ends. CDR1 MNHEY and CDR2 SVGAGI come from the germline V gene. This CDR3 comprises 15 residues. Participants, 18 to 89 years old, spanned approximately 26 US areas. Participants reported their clinical history, and cohort assignment relied on those reports. Original processing notes: It was from reference gene primer amplification that nucleated cell counts were estimated. TCRdb keeps only in-frame clones here, not all; method: immunoSEQ multiplex PCR. That table supplies the V and J calls and clone size; D and trimming were determined from the DNA. The data show 250,000 or so clones, 85% to 90% seen once.

J is TRBJ2-7 and V is TRBV6-5, with D perhaps TRBD1 (6 bases). Sequencing was carried out using PBMCs or T cells enriched from blood (not recorded which). The receptor comes from a woman aged 25 to 39 with acute COVID-19. The CDR3 DNA is TGTGCCAGCAGTTCCGTTTACAGGGACCCCTACGAGCAGTACTTC. Protein product: CASSSVYRDPYEQYF.